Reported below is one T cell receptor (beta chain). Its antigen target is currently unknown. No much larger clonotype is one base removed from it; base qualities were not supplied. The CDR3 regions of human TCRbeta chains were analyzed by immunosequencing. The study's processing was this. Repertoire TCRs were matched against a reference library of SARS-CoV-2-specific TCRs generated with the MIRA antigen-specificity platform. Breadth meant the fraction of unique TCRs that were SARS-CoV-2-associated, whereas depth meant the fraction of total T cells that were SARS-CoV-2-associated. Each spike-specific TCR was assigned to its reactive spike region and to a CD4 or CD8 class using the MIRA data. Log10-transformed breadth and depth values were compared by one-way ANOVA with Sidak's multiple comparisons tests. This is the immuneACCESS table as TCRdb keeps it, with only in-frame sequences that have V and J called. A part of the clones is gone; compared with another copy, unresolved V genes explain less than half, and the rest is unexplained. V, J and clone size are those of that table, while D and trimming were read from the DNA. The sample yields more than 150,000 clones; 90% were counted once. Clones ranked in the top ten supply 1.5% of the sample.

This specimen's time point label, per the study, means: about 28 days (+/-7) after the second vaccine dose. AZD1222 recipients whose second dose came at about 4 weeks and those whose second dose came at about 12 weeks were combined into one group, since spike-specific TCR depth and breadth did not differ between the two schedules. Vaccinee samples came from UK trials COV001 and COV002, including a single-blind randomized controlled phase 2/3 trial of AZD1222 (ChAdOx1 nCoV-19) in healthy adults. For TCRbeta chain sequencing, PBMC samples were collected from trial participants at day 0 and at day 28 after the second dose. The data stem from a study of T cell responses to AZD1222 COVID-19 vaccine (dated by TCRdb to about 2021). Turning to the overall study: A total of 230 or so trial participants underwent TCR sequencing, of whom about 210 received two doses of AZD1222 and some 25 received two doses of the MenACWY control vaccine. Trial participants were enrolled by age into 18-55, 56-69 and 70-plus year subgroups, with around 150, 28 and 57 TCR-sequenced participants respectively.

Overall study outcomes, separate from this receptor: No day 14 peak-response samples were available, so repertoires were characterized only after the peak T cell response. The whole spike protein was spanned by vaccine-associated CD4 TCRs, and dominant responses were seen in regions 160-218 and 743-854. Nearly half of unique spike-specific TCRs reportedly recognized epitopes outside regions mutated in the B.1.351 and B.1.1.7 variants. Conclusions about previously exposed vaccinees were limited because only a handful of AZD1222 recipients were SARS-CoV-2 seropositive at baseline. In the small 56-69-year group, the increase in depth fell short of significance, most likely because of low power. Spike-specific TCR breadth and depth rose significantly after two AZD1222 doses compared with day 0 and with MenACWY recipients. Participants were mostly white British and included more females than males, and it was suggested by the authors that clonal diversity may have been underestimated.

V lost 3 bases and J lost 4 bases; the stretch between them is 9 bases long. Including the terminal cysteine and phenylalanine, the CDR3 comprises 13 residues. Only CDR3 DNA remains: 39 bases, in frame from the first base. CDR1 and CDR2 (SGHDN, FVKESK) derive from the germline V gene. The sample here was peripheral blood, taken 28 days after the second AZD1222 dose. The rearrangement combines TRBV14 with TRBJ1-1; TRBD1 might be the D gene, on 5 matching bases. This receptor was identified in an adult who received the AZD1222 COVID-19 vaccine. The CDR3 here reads CASSHRVGTEAFF. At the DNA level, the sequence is TGTGCCAGCAGCCACAGGGTGGGCACTGAAGCTTTCTTT.